These T cell receptor beta chains were read from a single sample in a study of T cell repertoires in cytomegalovirus infection. Each CDR3 protein gets one entry after TCRdb re-called the reads with MiXCR. Of more than 650,000 distinct CDR3 sequences listed, less than 40% are singletons. The sequenced sample consisted of PBMCs. The receptors were sampled from a human donor in good health (CMV status not recorded). Some clones in this sample may be carry-over from other donors' samples. The conserved cysteine and the conserved F or W are not part of the CDR3 here.

CDR3	J	V
AIREGSYEQY	TRBJ2-7	TRBV10-3
ASGQTGWGNEQF	TRBJ2-1	TRBV12-5
ASRYSGVETQY	TRBJ2-5	TRBV28
ASSFFGGAPDEQY	TRBJ2-7	TRBV11-2
ASSYSRNSNQPQH	TRBJ1-5	TRBV12-3/TRBV12-4
ASSSKLAGGFYEQF	TRBJ2-1	TRBV7-8
ASSPALGYEQY	TRBJ2-7	TRBV27
ASSDRGVSNQPQH	TRBJ1-5	TRBV6-5
ASSLWGQGRNTIY	TRBJ1-3	TRBV28
ASSQGGKSEAF	TRBJ1-1	TRBV7-3
ASSLLGALDNYGYT	TRBJ1-2	TRBV7-2
ASSGLPYNEQF	TRBJ2-1	TRBV5-6
ASRIAASPGNTEAF	TRBJ1-1	TRBV5-1
ASLSGNTIY	TRBJ1-3	TRBV2
ASRISGEGQPQH	TRBJ1-5	TRBV28
ASRTRSDGAYEQY	TRBJ2-7	TRBV28
ASSYSAGDNEKLF	TRBJ1-4	TRBV6-5
ASSVSGGASSYNEQF	TRBJ2-1	TRBV5-3
ASSDIGQGGERDTEAF	TRBJ1-1	TRBV27
ASSPIAVSSYEQY	TRBJ2-7	TRBV28
ASSARGRLETQY	TRBJ2-5	TRBV7-6
SARDLASGRGDTQY	TRBJ2-3	TRBV20-1
ASTPRTVSNSPLH	TRBJ1-6	TRBV6-5
SAQRSLADTQY	TRBJ2-3	TRBV20-1
ASSTIGTGAYEQY	TRBJ2-7	TRBV12-3/TRBV12-4
ASSLLGQETQY	TRBJ2-5	TRBV28
ASSLMTSGSGTDTQY	TRBJ2-3	TRBV7-8
ASSPPFDTSGGYT	TRBJ1-2	TRBV28
ASSLNRGGEAF	TRBJ1-1	TRBV7-8
ASSFGAATNEKLF	TRBJ1-4	TRBV11-2
ASTNPGQFAEVAF	TRBJ1-1	TRBV5-1
ASSAGQWRNTIY	TRBJ1-3	TRBV6-1
ASIGTSGAHNEQF	TRBJ2-1	TRBV19
ASFSGRGERYEQF	TRBJ2-1	TRBV5-4
ASGDDRARNQPQH	TRBJ1-5	TRBV10-2
ASSGSWRLTDTQY	TRBJ2-3	TRBV7-2
ASRVRRDYYSGANVLT	TRBJ2-6	TRBV19
ASRGVGEKLF	TRBJ1-4	TRBV6-5
ASSEAALAGTTGELF	TRBJ2-2	TRBV2
ASSLYAWTGSNEKLF	TRBJ1-4	TRBV27
ASSRTGQSNTEAF	TRBJ1-1	TRBV7-6